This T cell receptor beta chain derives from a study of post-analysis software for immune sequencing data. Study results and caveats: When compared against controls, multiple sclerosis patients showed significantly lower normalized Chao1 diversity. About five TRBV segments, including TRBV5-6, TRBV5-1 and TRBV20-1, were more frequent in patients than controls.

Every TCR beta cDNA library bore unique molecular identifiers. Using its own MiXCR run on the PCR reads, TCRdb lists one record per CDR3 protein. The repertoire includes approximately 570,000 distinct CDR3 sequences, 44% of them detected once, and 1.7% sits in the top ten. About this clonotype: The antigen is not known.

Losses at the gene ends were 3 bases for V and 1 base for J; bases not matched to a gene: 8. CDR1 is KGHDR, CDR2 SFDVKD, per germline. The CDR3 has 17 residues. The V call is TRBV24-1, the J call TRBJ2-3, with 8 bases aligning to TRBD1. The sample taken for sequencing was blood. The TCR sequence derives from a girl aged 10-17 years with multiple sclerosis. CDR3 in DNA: TGTGCCACCAGTGATGAAGACAGGGGTGATCGCACAGATACGCAGTATTTT. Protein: CATSDEDRGDRTDTQYF.